This T cell receptor (beta chain) was observed in a study of cytomegalovirus exposure and HLA in healthy donors. At the level of the study: As an earlier analysis found, about 179 million T cells yielded 100 million to 130 million unique TCR beta sequences.

Vbeta (60) and Jbeta (13) primers were used in the PCR. Generated by immunoSEQ multiplex PCR, the TCRdb table keeps only in-frame clones and is missing some. The table records about 160,000 clones, almost 85% of them present only once. J gave up 0 bases and V 2 bases, and 7 bases lay outside the gene matches. Germline V gene sequence: CDR1 MNHEY, CDR2 SMNVEV (reference sequence). There are 17 residues in the CDR3. The chain links TRBV27 to TRBJ2-1; TRBD2 agrees at 7 bases. Material: PBMCs. The receptor was isolated from a man under 40 in good health and CMV-seronegative. The CDR3 DNA is TGTGCCAGCAGTTTAGAATTGGCGGGGGTCTCCTACAATGAGCAGTTCTTC. Translation gives CASSLELAGVSYNEQFF.